Sequencing of this TCR beta chain was carried out in a study of blood T cells in healthy people across ages. Sample-barcoded 5' priming and a J-beta primer mix drove a second PCR of roughly 7 to 11 cycles. TCRdb redid the calling of the 5' RACE reads with MiXCR, one entry per CDR3 protein. The sample consists of 600,000 to 1,000,000 distinct CDR3 sequences, 58% of them appearing once. The CDR3 is made up of 14 amino acids. CDR1 and CDR2 from the germline V gene are LGHNT and FRNRAP. Trimming cost V 9 bases and J 1 base, with 10 bases left between them. The origin of this receptor is a man younger than 45 in good health. The source material was blood. The chain is built from TRBV12-5 and TRBJ2-6; no clear D gene. The CDR3 nucleotides are TGTGCTAGCCTCAAGGAGTCTGGGGCCAACGTCCTGACTTTC. Translated: CASLKESGANVLTF.